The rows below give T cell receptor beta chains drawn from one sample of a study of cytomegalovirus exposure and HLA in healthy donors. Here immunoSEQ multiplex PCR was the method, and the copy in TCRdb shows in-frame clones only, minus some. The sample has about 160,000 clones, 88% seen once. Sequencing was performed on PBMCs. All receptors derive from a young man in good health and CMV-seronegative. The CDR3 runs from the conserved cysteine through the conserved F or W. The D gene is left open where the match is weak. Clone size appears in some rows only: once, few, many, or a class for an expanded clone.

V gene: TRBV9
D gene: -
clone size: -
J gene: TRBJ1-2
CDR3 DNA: TGTGCCAGCAGCGTACACAGGTCCGATAACTATGGCTACACCTTC
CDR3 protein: CASSVHRSDNYGYTF

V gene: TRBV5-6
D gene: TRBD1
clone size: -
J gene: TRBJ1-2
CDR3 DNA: TGTGCCAGCAGCTTGGGTGAGACAGGGTGGTATGGCTACACCTTC
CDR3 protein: CASSLGETGWYGYTF

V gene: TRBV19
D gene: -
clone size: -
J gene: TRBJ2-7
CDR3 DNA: TGTGCCAGTAGGGGGACAATATCCTACGAGCAGTACTTC
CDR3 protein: CASRGTISYEQYF

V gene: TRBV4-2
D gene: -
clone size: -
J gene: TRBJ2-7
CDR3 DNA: TGTGCCAGCAGCCAAGAGGGGGGTGGACGAACGGTCTACGAGCAGTACTTC
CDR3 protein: CASSQEGGGRTVYEQYF

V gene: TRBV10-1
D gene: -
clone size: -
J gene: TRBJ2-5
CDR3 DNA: TGCGCCAGCAGTGACAGGGGAGCAGAGACCCAGTACTTC
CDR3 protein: CASSDRGAETQYF

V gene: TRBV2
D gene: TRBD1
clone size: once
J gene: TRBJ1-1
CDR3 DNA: TGTGCCAGCAGTGCTCTCAGGGGGGACACTGAAGCTTTCTTT
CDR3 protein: CASSALRGDTEAFF

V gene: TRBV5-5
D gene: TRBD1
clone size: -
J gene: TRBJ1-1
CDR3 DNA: TGTGCCAGCAGCTTGGTAGGGACAGTGAACACTGAAGCTTTCTTT
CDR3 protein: CASSLVGTVNTEAFF

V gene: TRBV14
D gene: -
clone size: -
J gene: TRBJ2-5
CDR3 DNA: TGTGCCAGCAGCCCGCTCCCCGGGAGCCAAGAGACCCAGTACTTC
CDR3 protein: CASSPLPGSQETQYF

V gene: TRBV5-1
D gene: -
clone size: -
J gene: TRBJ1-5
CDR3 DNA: TGCGCCAGCAGCTGGGGGGAACTTAACCAGCCCCAGCATTTT
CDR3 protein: CASSWGELNQPQHF

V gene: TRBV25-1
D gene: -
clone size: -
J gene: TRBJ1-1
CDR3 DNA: TGTGCCAGCAGTCCTCAGAGGGGGGGCGGGAGCACTGAAGCTTTCTTT
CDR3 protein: CASSPQRGGGSTEAFF

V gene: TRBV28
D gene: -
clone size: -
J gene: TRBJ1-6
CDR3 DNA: TGTGCCAGCAGTATAAGGAGCTCCTATAATTCACCCCTCCACTTT
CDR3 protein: CASSIRSSYNSPLHF

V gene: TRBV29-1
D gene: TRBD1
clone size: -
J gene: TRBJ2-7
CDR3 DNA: TGCAGCGTTGAGCGGGACAGGGGATACGAGCAGTACTTC
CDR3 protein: CSVERDRGYEQYF

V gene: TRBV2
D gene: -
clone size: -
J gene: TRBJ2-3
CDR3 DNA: TGTGCCACACGGCGGGGGCCTAGCACAGATACGCAGTATTTT
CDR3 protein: CATRRGPSTDTQYF

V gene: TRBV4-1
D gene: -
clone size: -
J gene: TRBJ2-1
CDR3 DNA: TGCGCCAGCAGCCAGAACGGACAGGGAGCGGGACTCAATGAGCAGTTCTTC
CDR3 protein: CASSQNGQGAGLNEQFF

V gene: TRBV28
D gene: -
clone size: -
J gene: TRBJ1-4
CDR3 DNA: TGTGCCAGCAGTTTAGAGCAGCCAGGGGAAAAACTGTTTTTT
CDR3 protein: CASSLEQPGEKLFF

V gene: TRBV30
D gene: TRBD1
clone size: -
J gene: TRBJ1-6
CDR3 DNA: TGTGCCGGGCAGGGGGCAAATAATTCACCCCTCCACTTT
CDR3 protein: CAGQGANNSPLHF

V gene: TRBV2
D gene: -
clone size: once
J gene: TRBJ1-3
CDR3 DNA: TGTGCCAGCAGTGAAAGGCAGGGCACTTCTGGAAACACCATATATTTT
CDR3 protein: CASSERQGTSGNTIYF

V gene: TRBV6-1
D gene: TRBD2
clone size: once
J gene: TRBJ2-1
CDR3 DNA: TGTGCCAGCAGTGCTGAGGGACTAGCGGGGGCCCTATACAATGAGCAGTTCTTC
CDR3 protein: CASSAEGLAGALYNEQFF

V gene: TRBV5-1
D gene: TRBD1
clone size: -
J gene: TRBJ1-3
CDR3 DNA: TGCGCCAGCAGCTTGGGTGGGACAGACTCTGGAAACACCATATATTTT
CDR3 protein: CASSLGGTDSGNTIYF

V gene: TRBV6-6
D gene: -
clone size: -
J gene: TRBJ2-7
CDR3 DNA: TGTGCCAGCATCTCGAACACCCGGTCCGGGGCCTACGAGCAGTACTTC
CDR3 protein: CASISNTRSGAYEQYF

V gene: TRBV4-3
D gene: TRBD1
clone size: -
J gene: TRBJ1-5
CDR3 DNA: TGCGCCAGCAGCCCGCGCCACCAGGGGGGTAATCAGCCCCAGCATTTT
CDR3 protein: CASSPRHQGGNQPQHF

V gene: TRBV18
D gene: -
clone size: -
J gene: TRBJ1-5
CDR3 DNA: TGTGCCAGCTCACCGTCTCCGGGTCCCAATCAGCCCCAGCATTTT
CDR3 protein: CASSPSPGPNQPQHF